These 12 T cell receptor beta chains came from one sample sequenced in a study of regulatory T cells in long-lasting Graves disease (dated by TCRdb to about 2021). The library relied on multiplex PCR. Sequencing relied on an Illumina HiSeq 4000. iRepertoire HTBI primers and Arm-PCR amplification of CDR3 regions were used to construct TCR beta libraries. The raw public reads went through TCRdb reprocessing: fastp at Q25, MiXCR clone calling, in-frame beta chains kept. Rows with one shared CDR3 protein collapse into an entry with the most common genes and DNA. This sample has 350,000 to 500,000 distinct CDR3 sequences in its table, and around 15% of those were observed once. About 15% of the sample goes to the ten largest clones. The time point label for this specimen denotes: newly diagnosed GD, antithyroid drugs for less than 3 months. RNA was extracted from PBMCs in TRIzol for both TCR sequencing and RNA sequencing.

The sample also formed part of further work on T cells in Graves' hyperthyroidism and ophthalmopathy.

Specimen: peripheral blood mononuclear cells (PBMCs), collected at new diagnosis, from a patient treated with antithyroid drugs. The origin of the receptors is a woman aged 45-65 years with Graves disease. Donor details come from another sample of the same person, matched by shared clones.

At least ten counts were recorded for this clonotype. The chain links TRBV7-9 to TRBJ2-1, with D maybe TRBD1 (5 bases). V lost 1 base and J 5 bases, leaving 12 bases between the germline ends. The V gene's germline CDR1 is SEHNR and CDR2 FQNEAQ (reference sequence). This CDR3 is built from 15 residues. The CDR3 nucleotides are TGTGCCAGCAGCTTAGTTGACAGTCTTCACAATGAGCAGTTCTTC. It yields the protein CASSLVDSLHNEQFF. Full variable domain (remainder filled in from reference TRBV7-9 and TRBJ2-1): DTGVSQNPRHKITKRGQNVTFRCDPISEHNRLYWYRQTLGQGPEFLTYFQNEAQLEKSRLLSDRFSAERPKGSFSTLEIQRTEQGDSAMYLCASSLVDSLHNEQFFGPGTRLTVL.

V gene TRBV14 combines with J gene TRBJ2-7, with no clear D. V lost 2 bases to trimming and J lost 3 bases, with 8 bases between them. The CDR3 is made up of 13 amino acids. CDR1 SGHDN and CDR2 FVKESK come from the germline V gene. The CDR3: CASSQFEVYEQYF. The CDR3 DNA is TGTGCCAGCAGCCAATTTGAAGTCTACGAGCAGTACTTC.

Ten or more counts support this clonotype. The gene calls are TRBV7-6 and TRBJ2-2, with D hard to call. Germline lookup yields CDR1 SGHVS and CDR2 FNYEAQ. The CDR3 runs to 14 residues. V shed 1 base and J shed 3 bases, with 6 bases lying between them. CDR3 sequence reads: CASSLVADTGELFF. Written as DNA, the CDR3 is TGTGCCAGCAGCTTAGTGGCGGACACCGGGGAGCTGTTTTTT.

This clonotype turned up a few times. The chain combines TRBV7-9 with TRBJ1-2; D call uncertain. The CDR3 totals 13 residues. Trimming shortened V by 5 bases and J by 4 bases, and 11 bases separated the two germline ends. The germline V gene encodes CDR1 SEHNR and CDR2 FQNEAQ (reference sequence). The CDR3 is CASSAPRVYGYTF. The CDR3, as DNA: TGTGCCAGCAGCGCTCCCCGGGTCTATGGCTACACCTTC. The whole variable domain, remainder taken from reference TRBV7-9 and TRBJ1-2, is DTGVSQNPRHKITKRGQNVTFRCDPISEHNRLYWYRQTLGQGPEFLTYFQNEAQLEKSRLLSDRFSAERPKGSFSTLEIQRTEQGDSAMYLCASSAPRVYGYTFGSGTRLTVV.

The chain links TRBV18 to TRBJ2-4; D is perhaps TRBD1 (6 bases). From germline, CDR1 is KGHSH and CDR2 LQKENI. The CDR3 covers 15 residues. V lost 1 base, J lost 8 bases, and 15 bases lay in between. The CDR3 DNA reads TGTGCCAGCTCACCACAAACAGGGTGGATGGACATTCAGTACTTC. Translated: CASSPQTGWMDIQYF.

This clonotype was detected ten times or more. V is TRBV2 and J is TRBJ1-5; TRBD1 matches 9 bases. The germline V gene encodes CDR1 SNHLY and CDR2 FYNNEI. The CDR3 sequence is 14 residues long. Trimming cost V 3 bases and J 7 bases; bases outside gene matches: 4. DNA for the CDR3: TGTGCCAGCAGTGAGCGGACAGGGGCCCAGCCCCAGCATTTT. This codes for CASSERTGAQPQHF.

The chain carries TRBV9 and TRBJ2-5, with 7 bases identical to TRBD2. CDR3 length: 14 amino acids. Trimming cost V 0 bases and J 5 bases; bases outside gene matches: 4. Germline V CDR1 and CDR2: SGDLS, YYNGEE. This CDR3 is CASSVDGRTETQYF. The CDR3 nucleotides read TGTGCCAGCAGCGTAGACGGGAGGACGGAGACCCAGTACTTC.

V is TRBV9 and J is TRBJ1-2, with D maybe TRBD1 (6 bases). The V end was cut by 3 bases, the J end by 7 bases, with 10 bases between. Germline V gives CDR1 SGDLS, CDR2 YYNGEE. The CDR3 length is 12 residues. Written as DNA, the CDR3 is TGTGCCAGCAGCGAGGGGACATTTGGCTACACCTTC. This translates into CASSEGTFGYTF.

This clonotype occurred a few times. The rearrangement links TRBV7-2 to TRBJ1-1; no reliable D call. The germline V gene encodes CDR1 SGHTA and CDR2 FQGNSA. There are 14 residues in the CDR3. V lost 1 base and J 4 bases, leaving 10 bases between the germline ends. The CDR3 nucleotides read TGTGCCAGCAGCTTAGTAGAATGGGGCACTGAAGCTTTCTTT. This gives the protein CASSLVEWGTEAFF.

Many counts were recorded for this clonotype. The V gene is TRBV6-4, the J gene TRBJ2-3; 7 nucleotides agree with TRBD2. The CDR3 runs 16 residues. The germline gives CDR1 MRHNA, CDR2 SNTAGT. J gave up 1 base and V 0 bases, and 4 bases lay outside the gene matches. The CDR3 protein is CASSDSAGAGTDTQYF. In nucleotides, the CDR3 is TGTGCCAGCAGTGACTCGGCGGGAGCAGGCACAGATACGCAGTATTTT.

This clonotype occurred a few times. The V and J genes are TRBV10-2 and TRBJ2-7; D is unresolved. Trimming cost V 2 bases and J 4 bases, with 12 bases left between them. The germline V gene encodes CDR1 WSHSY and CDR2 SAAADI. The CDR3 contains 14 residues. CDR3 in amino acids: CASSERLAIYEQYF. In DNA, the CDR3 is TGCGCCAGCAGTGAGAGATTGGCGATTTACGAGCAGTACTTC.

This clonotype was detected many times. The rearrangement uses TRBV27 and TRBJ2-3; D not certain. The CDR3 loop spans 14 amino acids. Trimming stripped 1 base from V and 3 bases from J, with 8 bases between. In germline, CDR1 is MNHEY, CDR2 SMNVEV (reference sequence). The CDR3 DNA follows: TGTGCCAGCAGTTTATTAGACAATACAGATACGCAGTATTTT. Encoded protein: CASSLLDNTDTQYF.